This TCR beta chain was profiled in a study of blood T cells in healthy people across ages. Study at large: Template switching caught about one barcoded beta molecule for each two T cells. Notes on the study in general: Any conclusive comparison of naive versus antigen-experienced cells was prevented by using unsorted PBMCs.

Trimming pared 1 base from V and 1 base from J, leaving 8 bases between. The CDR3 consists of 14 residues. Germline-derived CDR1 and CDR2 are DFQATT and SNEGSKA (reference sequence). Next came a second PCR, run for about 6 to 12 cycles, which used a sample-barcoded 5' primer along with a J-beta primer mix. TCRdb reprocessed the 5' RACE reads with MiXCR, giving one entry per CDR3 protein. The table has 500,000 to 700,000 distinct CDR3 sequences, 25% to 35% seen once. This clonotype was counted at least ten times. The antigen is undetermined. This chain links TRBV20-1 with TRBJ2-1; no definite D call. The sequencing input was blood. This TCR came from a woman older than 75 in good health. The CDR3 region is CSARVLKSYNEQFF. CDR3 DNA sequence: TGCAGTGCTAGAGTACTGAAATCCTACAATGAGCAGTTCTTC.